Listed below are T cell receptor beta chains from one sample, sequenced in a study of shared clonotypes between healthy human individuals. Using immunoSEQ multiplex PCR, the repertoire was profiled, and TCRdb retains in-frame clones only, with some absent. The sample lists about 1,800,000 clones; about 95% were seen once. The sample taken for sequencing was naive CD8+ T cells sorted from blood. Receptor source: a man in his late teens or twenties in good health. CDR3s include the opening cysteine and the closing phenylalanine or tryptophan. The order of the fields is D gene, V gene, J gene, clone size, CDR3 protein, CDR3 DNA. The D gene is left open where the match is weak. Rows give clone size only sometimes, using once, few, many, or a class for an expanded clone.

d_gene: .; v_gene: TRBV27; j_gene: TRBJ1-2; abundance: .; CDR3aa: CASSSLGNYGYTF; CDR3nt: TGTGCCAGCAGCAGTCTGGGGAACTATGGCTACACCTTC
d_gene: .; v_gene: TRBV5-1; j_gene: TRBJ1-2; abundance: few; CDR3aa: CASSLELLYGYTF; CDR3nt: TGCGCCAGCAGCTTGGAACTGCTTTATGGCTACACCTTC
d_gene: .; v_gene: TRBV5-1; j_gene: TRBJ1-1; abundance: .; CDR3aa: CASSLVGVEGMNTEAFF; CDR3nt: TGCGCCAGCAGCTTGGTAGGGGTTGAGGGGATGAACACTGAAGCTTTCTTT
d_gene: .; v_gene: TRBV9; j_gene: TRBJ1-1; abundance: .; CDR3aa: CASSVPDRAEAFF; CDR3nt: TGTGCCAGCAGCGTACCCGATCGCGCTGAAGCTTTCTTT
d_gene: TRBD1; v_gene: TRBV5-6; j_gene: TRBJ2-7; abundance: .; CDR3aa: CASSVWDRSYEQYF; CDR3nt: TGTGCCAGCAGCGTCTGGGACAGAAGCTACGAGCAGTACTTC
d_gene: .; v_gene: TRBV30; j_gene: TRBJ2-3; abundance: .; CDR3aa: CACGASTDTQYF; CDR3nt: TGTGCCTGCGGCGCATCCACAGATACGCAGTATTTT
d_gene: TRBD2; v_gene: TRBV7-9; j_gene: TRBJ2-7; abundance: .; CDR3aa: CASSLLAGGIYEQYF; CDR3nt: TGTGCCAGCAGCTTACTAGCGGGAGGGATTTACGAGCAGTACTTC
d_gene: .; v_gene: TRBV10-3; j_gene: TRBJ2-2; abundance: .; CDR3aa: CAIRATSTNYTGELFF; CDR3nt: TGTGCCATCAGGGCCACATCAACGAATTACACCGGGGAGCTGTTTTTT
d_gene: .; v_gene: TRBV15; j_gene: TRBJ1-1; abundance: .; CDR3aa: CATSSWGAGNTEAFF; CDR3nt: TGTGCCACCAGCAGCTGGGGGGCCGGGAACACTGAAGCTTTCTTT
d_gene: .; v_gene: TRBV27; j_gene: TRBJ2-3; abundance: .; CDR3aa: CASSYSWGGATDTQYF; CDR3nt: TGTGCCAGCAGTTATTCATGGGGGGGGGCAACAGATACGCAGTATTTT
d_gene: .; v_gene: TRBV7-9; j_gene: TRBJ1-6; abundance: .; CDR3aa: CASSPNKGGNSPLHF; CDR3nt: TGTGCCAGCAGCCCCAATAAGGGGGGCAATTCACCCCTCCACTTT
d_gene: .; v_gene: TRBV13; j_gene: TRBJ2-2; abundance: .; CDR3aa: CASSARPVGGELFF; CDR3nt: TGTGCCAGCAGCGCCCGTCCGGTTGGCGGGGAGCTGTTTTTT
d_gene: TRBD2; v_gene: TRBV5-1; j_gene: TRBJ2-5; abundance: .; CDR3aa: CASSLGLAGFQETQYF; CDR3nt: TGCGCCAGCAGCTTGGGCCTAGCGGGCTTCCAAGAGACCCAGTACTTC
d_gene: .; v_gene: TRBV15; j_gene: TRBJ2-2; abundance: .; CDR3aa: CATSRAPAGTEEGVGELFF; CDR3nt: TGTGCCACCAGCAGAGCCCCCGCCGGGACAGAGGAGGGGGTGGGGGAGCTGTTTTTT
d_gene: .; v_gene: TRBV7-2; j_gene: TRBJ1-1; abundance: few; CDR3aa: CASSLAWTEAFF; CDR3nt: TGTGCCAGCAGCTTAGCGTGGACTGAAGCTTTCTTT
d_gene: .; v_gene: TRBV7-6; j_gene: TRBJ2-1; abundance: .; CDR3aa: CASSLAVGAEQFF; CDR3nt: TGTGCCAGCAGCTTAGCAGTGGGGGCTGAGCAGTTCTTC
d_gene: .; v_gene: TRBV10-3; j_gene: TRBJ2-7; abundance: .; CDR3aa: CAINSGGSSYEQYF; CDR3nt: TGTGCCATCAACTCAGGGGGGAGCTCCTACGAGCAGTACTTC
d_gene: .; v_gene: TRBV27; j_gene: TRBJ2-7; abundance: .; CDR3aa: CASSPPSGSYEQYF; CDR3nt: TGTGCCAGCAGTCCTCCGTCGGGGTCCTACGAGCAGTACTTC
d_gene: TRBD1; v_gene: TRBV5-1; j_gene: TRBJ1-1; abundance: .; CDR3aa: CASSWGTGMNTEAFF; CDR3nt: TGCGCCAGCAGCTGGGGGACAGGGATGAACACTGAAGCTTTCTTT
d_gene: .; v_gene: TRBV5-4; j_gene: TRBJ1-1; abundance: .; CDR3aa: CASSHFQGNEAFF; CDR3nt: TGTGCCAGCAGCCACTTCCAGGGAAATGAAGCTTTCTTT
d_gene: .; v_gene: TRBV30; j_gene: TRBJ2-3; abundance: .; CDR3aa: CAWSVVRTDTQYF; CDR3nt: TGTGCCTGGAGTGTCGTTCGAACAGATACGCAGTATTTT
d_gene: .; v_gene: TRBV18; j_gene: TRBJ1-5; abundance: few; CDR3aa: CASSPDGINQPQHF; CDR3nt: TGTGCCAGCTCACCGGACGGAATCAATCAGCCCCAGCATTTT
d_gene: TRBD1; v_gene: TRBV7-9; j_gene: TRBJ2-5; abundance: .; CDR3aa: CASSSPQGAKETQYF; CDR3nt: TGTGCCAGCAGCTCCCCCCAGGGGGCGAAAGAGACCCAGTACTTC
d_gene: .; v_gene: TRBV13; j_gene: TRBJ1-1; abundance: .; CDR3aa: CASSQNEAFF; CDR3nt: TGTGCCAGCAGCCAGAATGAAGCTTTCTTT
d_gene: .; v_gene: TRBV30; j_gene: TRBJ2-7; abundance: .; CDR3aa: CAWSNPWTDYEQYF; CDR3nt: TGTGCCTGGAGTAACCCTTGGACAGACTACGAGCAGTACTTC
d_gene: TRBD1; v_gene: TRBV4-2; j_gene: TRBJ1-1; abundance: .; CDR3aa: CASSEDGVLGTGAEAFF; CDR3nt: TGTGCCAGCAGTGAAGATGGGGTTTTAGGGACAGGGGCTGAAGCTTTCTTT
d_gene: .; v_gene: TRBV11-2; j_gene: TRBJ1-2; abundance: .; CDR3aa: CASSDARDGYTF; CDR3nt: TGTGCCAGCAGCGACGCCAGGGATGGCTACACCTTC
d_gene: .; v_gene: TRBV29-1; j_gene: TRBJ2-1; abundance: .; CDR3aa: CSGEQDSYNEQFF; CDR3nt: TGCAGCGGGGAACAGGACTCCTACAATGAGCAGTTCTTC
d_gene: .; v_gene: TRBV21-1; j_gene: TRBJ1-5; abundance: .; CDR3aa: CASSKVRRGACQPQHF; CDR3nt: TGTGCCAGCAGCAAGGTTCGGCGGGGGGCTTGCCAGCCCCAGCATTTT
d_gene: TRBD1; v_gene: TRBV7-3; j_gene: TRBJ2-5; abundance: once; CDR3aa: CASSGTGPTSQETQYF; CDR3nt: TGTGCCAGCAGCGGGACAGGGCCCACATCTCAAGAGACCCAGTACTTC
d_gene: TRBD1; v_gene: TRBV7-6; j_gene: TRBJ2-1; abundance: .; CDR3aa: CASSIDRGAYNEQFF; CDR3nt: TGTGCCAGCAGCATCGACAGGGGGGCCTACAATGAGCAGTTCTTC
d_gene: .; v_gene: TRBV4-1; j_gene: TRBJ2-7; abundance: .; CDR3aa: CASSLKIYTTYEQYF; CDR3nt: TGCGCCAGCAGCCTAAAGATCTACACCACCTACGAGCAGTACTTC
d_gene: .; v_gene: TRBV27; j_gene: TRBJ2-3; abundance: .; CDR3aa: CASSLLPTDTQYF; CDR3nt: TGTGCCAGCAGTTTATTGCCCACAGATACGCAGTATTTT
d_gene: .; v_gene: TRBV9; j_gene: TRBJ1-5; abundance: few; CDR3aa: CASSVDGGSNQPQHF; CDR3nt: TGTGCCAGCAGCGTAGATGGGGGTAGCAATCAGCCCCAGCATTTT
d_gene: .; v_gene: TRBV7-2; j_gene: TRBJ2-7; abundance: .; CDR3aa: CASSLGQDEQYF; CDR3nt: TGTGCCAGCAGCTTGGGCCAGGACGAGCAGTACTTC
d_gene: .; v_gene: TRBV5-4; j_gene: TRBJ1-2; abundance: .; CDR3aa: CASSLGGERSAGYTF; CDR3nt: TGTGCCAGCAGCTTGGGGGGCGAAAGATCGGCTGGCTACACCTTC
d_gene: .; v_gene: TRBV6-5; j_gene: TRBJ1-1; abundance: .; CDR3aa: CASSYSTVNTEAFF; CDR3nt: TGTGCCAGCAGTTACTCGACAGTGAACACTGAAGCTTTCTTT
d_gene: .; v_gene: TRBV6-5; j_gene: TRBJ2-5; abundance: .; CDR3aa: CASGRVQETQYF; CDR3nt: TGTGCCAGCGGACGTGTCCAGGAGACCCAGTACTTC
d_gene: .; v_gene: TRBV6-6; j_gene: TRBJ2-5; abundance: .; CDR3aa: CASSQSYDDGETQYF; CDR3nt: TGTGCCAGCAGCCAGAGCTACGACGACGGGGAGACCCAGTACTTC
d_gene: .; v_gene: TRBV7-9; j_gene: TRBJ1-1; abundance: .; CDR3aa: CASSRRDMNTEAFF; CDR3nt: TGTGCCAGCAGCCGACGGGACATGAACACTGAAGCTTTCTTT
d_gene: .; v_gene: TRBV5-6; j_gene: TRBJ2-1; abundance: .; CDR3aa: CASRPDGFYNEQFF; CDR3nt: TGTGCCAGCAGGCCGGACGGTTTTTACAATGAGCAGTTCTTC
d_gene: .; v_gene: TRBV4-1; j_gene: TRBJ1-1; abundance: .; CDR3aa: CASSQEALGVGAFF; CDR3nt: TGCGCCAGCAGCCAAGAGGCCCTGGGGGTGGGAGCTTTCTTT
d_gene: .; v_gene: TRBV30; j_gene: TRBJ1-1; abundance: .; CDR3aa: CAWSVSVFTEAFF; CDR3nt: TGTGCCTGGAGTGTCTCCGTCTTCACTGAAGCTTTCTTT
d_gene: .; v_gene: TRBV28; j_gene: TRBJ1-4; abundance: .; CDR3aa: CASSFQLFVEKLFF; CDR3nt: TGTGCCAGCAGTTTCCAACTTTTCGTTGAAAAACTGTTTTTT
d_gene: .; v_gene: TRBV5-6; j_gene: TRBJ2-7; abundance: once; CDR3aa: CASSLGSGIYEQYF; CDR3nt: TGTGCCAGCAGCTTGGGCTCAGGGATCTACGAGCAGTACTTC
d_gene: .; v_gene: TRBV11-2; j_gene: TRBJ2-7; abundance: .; CDR3aa: CASSFFAVPYEQYF; CDR3nt: TGTGCCAGCAGCTTCTTCGCCGTGCCCTACGAGCAGTACTTC
d_gene: TRBD2; v_gene: TRBV19; j_gene: TRBJ2-7; abundance: .; CDR3aa: CASSPGTSDYEQYF; CDR3nt: TGTGCCAGTAGCCCCGGGACTAGCGACTACGAGCAGTACTTC
d_gene: .; v_gene: TRBV6-6; j_gene: TRBJ1-5; abundance: .; CDR3aa: CASSYPDTLNQPQHF; CDR3nt: TGTGCCAGCAGTTACCCTGACACCCTAAATCAGCCCCAGCATTTT
d_gene: .; v_gene: TRBV19; j_gene: TRBJ1-5; abundance: few; CDR3aa: CASSIDGETNQPQHF; CDR3nt: TGTGCCAGTAGTATAGACGGCGAAACAAATCAGCCCCAGCATTTT
d_gene: TRBD2; v_gene: TRBV6-5; j_gene: TRBJ2-7; abundance: .; CDR3aa: CASSYGREASYEQYF; CDR3nt: TGTGCCAGCAGTTACGGCCGGGAGGCATCCTACGAGCAGTACTTC